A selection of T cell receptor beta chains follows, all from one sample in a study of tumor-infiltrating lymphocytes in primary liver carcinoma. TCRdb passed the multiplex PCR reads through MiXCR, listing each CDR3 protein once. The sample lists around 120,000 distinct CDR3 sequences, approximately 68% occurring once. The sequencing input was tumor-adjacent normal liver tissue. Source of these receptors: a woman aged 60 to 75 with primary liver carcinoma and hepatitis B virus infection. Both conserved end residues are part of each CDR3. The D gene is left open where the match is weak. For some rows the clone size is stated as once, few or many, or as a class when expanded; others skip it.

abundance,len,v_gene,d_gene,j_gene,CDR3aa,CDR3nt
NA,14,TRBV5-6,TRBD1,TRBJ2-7,CASSFDRGNYEQQF,TGTGCCAGCAGTTTCGACAGGGGAAATTACGAGCAGCAATTC
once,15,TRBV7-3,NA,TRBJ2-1,CASSSGLGGNNEQFF,TGTGCCAGCAGCTCCGGCCTAGGTGGGAACAATGAGCAGTTCTTC
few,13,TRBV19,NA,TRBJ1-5,CASNVGGHQPQHF,TGTGCCAGTAATGTCGGTGGGCACCAGCCCCAGCATTTT
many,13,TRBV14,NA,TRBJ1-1,CASPGRANTEAFF,TGTGCCAGCCCTGGACGGGCGAACACTGAAGCTTTCTTT
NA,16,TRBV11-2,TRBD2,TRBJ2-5,CVSSYFRGSGRETQYF,TGTGTCAGCAGCTACTTTCGTGGTAGCGGGAGAGAGACCCAGTACTTC
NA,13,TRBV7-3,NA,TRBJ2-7,CASSKDMVGEQYF,TGTGCCAGCAGTAAAGACATGGTTGGAGAGCAGTACTTC
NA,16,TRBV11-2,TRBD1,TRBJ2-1,CASSLGRQGRVNEQFF,TGTGCCAGCAGCTTGGGGCGACAGGGTAGGGTGAATGAGCAGTTCTTT
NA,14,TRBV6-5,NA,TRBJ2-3,CARSPSPRDGTQYF,TGTGCCAGAAGTCCTAGCCCACGTGACGGTACTCAGTATTTT
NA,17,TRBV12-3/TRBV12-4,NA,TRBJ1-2,CASSFSQAGALNYGYIF,TGTGCCAGCAGTTTTAGTCAGGCGGGGGCGCTGAACTATGGCTATATCTTC
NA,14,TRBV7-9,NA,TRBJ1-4,CASSLDALGEKPLF,TGTGCCAGCAGCTTAGACGCGCTAGGGGAGAAACCGTTATTT
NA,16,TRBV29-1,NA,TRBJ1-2,CSVGGEGSRENYDYTF,TGCAGCGTTGGGGGGGAGGGTTCGAGGGAAAACTATGACTACACCTTC
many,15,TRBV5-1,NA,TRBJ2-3,CASGRGGSFSDTQYF,TGCGCCAGCGGACGTGGCGGCTCCTTCTCAGATACGCAGTATTTT
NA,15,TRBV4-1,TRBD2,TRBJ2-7,CSSSQGLAGGYEQYF,TGCTCCAGCAGCCAGGGGCTAGCGGGAGGCTACGAGCAGTACTTC
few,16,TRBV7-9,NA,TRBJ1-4,CASSPTWTTGGEKLFF,TGTGCCAGCAGCCCGACTTGGACGACTGGGGGTGAAAAACTGTTTTTT
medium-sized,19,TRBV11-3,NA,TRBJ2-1,CASSLDFFFRGSSYNEQFF,TGTGCCAGCAGCTTAGATTTTTTTTTCAGGGGAAGCTCCTACAATGAGCAGTTCTTC
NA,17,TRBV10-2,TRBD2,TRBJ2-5,CASSESVIAGPQETQCF,TGCGCCAGCAGCGAGTCGGTAATAGCGGGCCCCCAAGAGACCCAGTGCTTC
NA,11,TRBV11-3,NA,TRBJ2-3,CASRRTDTQYF,TGTGCCAGCAGGCGGACAGATACGCAGTATTTT
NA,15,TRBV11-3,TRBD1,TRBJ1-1,CAGSPRTGGVGEAFF,TGTGCCGGCAGCCCCCGGACAGGTGGGGTTGGTGAAGCTTTCTTT